This T cell receptor (beta chain) was found in a study of blood T cells in healthy people across ages. This CDR3 comprises 17 residues. Using a J-beta primer mix together with a sample-barcoded 5' primer, a second PCR was run for about 6 to 11 cycles. Using its own MiXCR run on the 5' RACE reads, TCRdb lists one record per CDR3 protein. The sample yields approximately 1,700,000 distinct CDR3 sequences, about 39% seen once. Healthy Caucasians from Russia aged 6 to 90 served as donors. V is TRBV21-1 and J is TRBJ2-7; the table's D call, TRBD1, has no DNA check behind it. TRBV21-1 is an annotated pseudogene. This sequence originates from a human donor in good health. Sequenced sample: blood. CDR3 coding DNA: TGTGCCAGCAGCAAAGTAAACGGGGACACCAACTCCTACGAGCAGTACTTC. It translates to CASSKVNGDTNSYEQYF.